Here is one T cell receptor (beta chain) with its context. This clone was detected many times. No antigen is known for it. No qualities accompany the bases; no much larger clone lies one base away. The sample comes from a study of T cells after posttransplantation cyclophosphamide listed by TCRdb under 2016. Regarding the research as a whole: T cell repertoire reconstitution was tracked by TRB sequencing after myeloablative bone marrow transplantation in which posttransplantation cyclophosphamide was used as GVHD prophylaxis. Samples from about 32 PTCy-treated patients and under 20 related bone marrow donors of those patients were subjected to antigen receptor sequencing. Because TRA and TRB clonality were tightly correlated in 8 or 9 samples, subsequent TCR analyses were focused on TRB only. Public TRB sequences were checked against a database of over 3,500 sequences associated with responses to pathogens, tumor antigens, self-antigens and alloantigens. Blood from every one of the 30 to 35 PTCy patients who had 1-year posttransplant specimens underwent TRB sequencing. Up to 3 additional blood samples from 2 to 5.2 years after transplant were also TRB-sequenced in 3 patients, as was pretransplant blood from several patients.

Beyond this particular receptor, the publication reports: The TRB repertoires of T cells infiltrating skin or the GI tract showed only limited overlap with the TRB repertoires found in blood. At 1-2 months, donor-recipient similarity was low but rose over the first year, and the later blood repertoires were often dominated by donor CD8+ memory clones. Across more than 35 patients, recipient CMV seropositivity and CMV reactivation were highly associated with TRB clonality; PTCy diversity was similar to CNI/methotrexate controls.

On the day of marrow donation, related bone marrow donors gave peripheral blood samples. Peripheral blood and bone marrow mononuclear cells were isolated by Ficoll-Hypaque density centrifugation and were cryopreserved. Sequences SGHVS (CDR1) and FQNEAQ (CDR2) are obtained from the germline V gene. The CDR3, cysteine through phenylalanine, is 15 amino acids long. Of all the DNA, just the CDR3 is kept, 45 bases in frame from base 1. V is cut by 1 base and J by 4 bases, and the space between the germline ends is 11 bases. Genomic DNA was used for TRB sequencing, which was performed with the immunoSEQ assay at survey resolution or with the hsTCRB kit. In the authors' own workflow: The immunoSEQ software handled initial read processing, and the LymphoSeq R package was used for repertoire analyses. Clonality was computed as 1 minus normalized Shannon entropy, and a Gini coefficient was also calculated for each TRB dataset. Phenotypes of unsorted samples were inferred by mapping TRB sequences from sorted subsets of the recipient or donor onto the same recipient's unsorted samples. TCRdb holds this immuneACCESS table with in-frame rearrangements only. Some clones are missing; in checked studies, unresolved V genes explain under half, and the rest has no known cause. V and J calls and clone size are copied from that table; D and trimming were computed from the DNA. This sample was tabulated with under 45,000 clones, among which there are no singletons. The ten largest make up about 5% of the sample.

The sequence was obtained from a woman aged 50 to 60 in good health and a related stem cell transplant donor. Sequences were obtained from PBMCs. This receptor chain uses TRBV7-8 and TRBJ1-5; no D gene call is confident. This receptor carries the CDR3 CASSLVLGGNQPQHF. The sequence in DNA is TGTGCCAGCAGCTTAGTCTTAGGAGGAAATCAGCCCCAGCATTTT.